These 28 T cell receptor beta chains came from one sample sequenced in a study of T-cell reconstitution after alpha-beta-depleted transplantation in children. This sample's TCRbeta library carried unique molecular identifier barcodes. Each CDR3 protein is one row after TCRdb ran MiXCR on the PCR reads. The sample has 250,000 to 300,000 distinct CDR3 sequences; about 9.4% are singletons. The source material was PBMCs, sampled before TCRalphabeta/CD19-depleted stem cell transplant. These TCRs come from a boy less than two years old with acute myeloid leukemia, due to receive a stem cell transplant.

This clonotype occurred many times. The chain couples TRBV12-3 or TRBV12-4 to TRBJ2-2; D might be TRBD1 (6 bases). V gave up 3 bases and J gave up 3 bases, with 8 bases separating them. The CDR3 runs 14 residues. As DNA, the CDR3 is TGTGCCAGCAGTTTTACAGGGTACACCGGGGAGCTGTTTTTT. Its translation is CASSFTGYTGELFF.

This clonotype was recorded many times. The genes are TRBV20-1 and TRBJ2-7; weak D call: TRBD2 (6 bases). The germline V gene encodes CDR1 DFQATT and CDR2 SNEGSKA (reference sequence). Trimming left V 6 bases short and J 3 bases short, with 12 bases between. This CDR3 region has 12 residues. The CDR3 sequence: CSASTRLYEQYF. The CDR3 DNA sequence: TGCAGTGCCTCGACTAGACTCTACGAGCAGTACTTC.

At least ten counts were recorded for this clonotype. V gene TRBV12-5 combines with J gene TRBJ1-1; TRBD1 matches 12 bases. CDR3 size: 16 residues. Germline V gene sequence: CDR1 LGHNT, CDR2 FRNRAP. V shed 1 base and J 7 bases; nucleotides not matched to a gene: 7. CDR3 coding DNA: TGTGCTAGTGGTTTGGGGGGACAGGGGGCGCTTAGTGAAGCTTTCTTT. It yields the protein CASGLGGQGALSEAFF.

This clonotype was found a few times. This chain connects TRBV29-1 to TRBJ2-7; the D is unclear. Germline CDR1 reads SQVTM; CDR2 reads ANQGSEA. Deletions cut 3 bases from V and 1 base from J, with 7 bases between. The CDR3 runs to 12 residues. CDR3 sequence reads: CSVDVGSYEQYF. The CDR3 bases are TGCAGCGTTGATGTCGGGTCCTACGAGCAGTACTTC.

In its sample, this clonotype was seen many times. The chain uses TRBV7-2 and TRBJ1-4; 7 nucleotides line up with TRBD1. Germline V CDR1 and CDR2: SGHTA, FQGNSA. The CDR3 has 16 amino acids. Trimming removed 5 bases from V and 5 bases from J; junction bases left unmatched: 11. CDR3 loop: CASSLHGQAVNEKLFF. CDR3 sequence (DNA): TGTGCCAGCAGCCTCCACGGACAGGCGGTGAATGAAAAACTGTTTTTT.

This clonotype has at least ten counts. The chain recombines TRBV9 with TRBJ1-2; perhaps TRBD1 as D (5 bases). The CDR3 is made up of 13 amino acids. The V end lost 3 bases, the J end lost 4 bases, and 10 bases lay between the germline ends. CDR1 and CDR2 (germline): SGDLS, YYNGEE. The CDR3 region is CASSADSGYGYTF. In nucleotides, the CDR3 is TGTGCCAGCAGCGCCGACAGTGGCTATGGCTACACCTTC.

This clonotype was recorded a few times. The CDR3 region has the DNA TGTGCCATCAGTGAGCCCGGACAGGGGGGGAATGAGCAGTTCTTC. This codes for CAISEPGQGGNEQFF. The chain joins TRBV10-3 to TRBJ2-1; 10 bases line up with TRBD1. The CDR3 has 15 amino acids. V trimming: 2 bases; J trimming: 7 bases; junction bases outside the gene matches: 5. CDR1 is ENHRY, CDR2 SYGVKD, per germline.

CDR3 amino acids: CASSSQGRSSGNTIYF. CDR3 nucleotide sequence: TGTGCCAGCAGTTCCCAGGGCCGGAGCTCTGGAAACACCATATATTTT. The chain uses TRBV12-3 or TRBV12-4 and TRBJ1-3; TRBD1 is a possible D gene (5 bases). Trimming took 4 bases from V and 0 from J, leaving 13 bases between them. The length of the CDR3 is 16 residues.

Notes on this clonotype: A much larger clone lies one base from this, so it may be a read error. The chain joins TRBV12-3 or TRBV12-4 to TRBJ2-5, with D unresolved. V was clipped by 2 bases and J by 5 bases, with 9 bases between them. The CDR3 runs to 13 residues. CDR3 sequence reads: CASSLMVWETQYF. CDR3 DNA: TGTGCCAGCAGTTTAATGGTGTGGGAGACCCAGTACTTC.

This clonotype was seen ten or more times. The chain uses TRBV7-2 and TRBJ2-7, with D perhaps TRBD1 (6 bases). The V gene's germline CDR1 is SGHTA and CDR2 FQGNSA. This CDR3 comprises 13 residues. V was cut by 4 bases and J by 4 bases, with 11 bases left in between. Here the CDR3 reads CASSSVRGYEQYF. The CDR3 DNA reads TGTGCCAGCAGCTCCGTGAGGGGGTACGAGCAGTACTTC.

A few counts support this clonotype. CDR3 protein: CAWNTDPMGYTF. For the CDR3, the DNA is TGTGCCTGGAACACAGATCCTATGGGCTACACCTTC. The chain employs TRBV30 and TRBJ1-2; the D is unclear. The CDR3 sequence is 12 residues long. The germline CDR1 and CDR2 sequences are GTSNPN and SVGIG (reference sequence). V lost 4 bases, J lost 8 bases, and 14 bases lay in between.

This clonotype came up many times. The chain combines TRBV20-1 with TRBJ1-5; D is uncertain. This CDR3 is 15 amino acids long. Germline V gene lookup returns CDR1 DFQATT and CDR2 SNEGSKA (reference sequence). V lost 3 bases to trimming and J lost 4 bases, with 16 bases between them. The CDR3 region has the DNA TGCAGTGCTAGTCGCTTTGGATCTTCAAATCAGCCCCAGCATTTT. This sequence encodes CSASRFGSSNQPQHF.

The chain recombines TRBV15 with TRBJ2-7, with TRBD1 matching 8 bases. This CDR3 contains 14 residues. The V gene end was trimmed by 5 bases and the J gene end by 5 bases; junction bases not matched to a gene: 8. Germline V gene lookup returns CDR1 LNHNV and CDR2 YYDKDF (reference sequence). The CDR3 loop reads CATSSRTGFDEQYF. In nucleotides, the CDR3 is TGTGCCACCAGCTCGCGGACAGGGTTCGACGAGCAGTACTTC.

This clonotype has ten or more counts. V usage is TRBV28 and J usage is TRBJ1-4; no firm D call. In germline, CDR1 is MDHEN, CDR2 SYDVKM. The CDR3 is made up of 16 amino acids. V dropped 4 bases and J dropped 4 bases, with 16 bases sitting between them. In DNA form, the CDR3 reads TGTGCCAGCAGTTCATTCCGACAACCAAGTAATGAAAAACTGTTTTTT. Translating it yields CASSSFRQPSNEKLFF.

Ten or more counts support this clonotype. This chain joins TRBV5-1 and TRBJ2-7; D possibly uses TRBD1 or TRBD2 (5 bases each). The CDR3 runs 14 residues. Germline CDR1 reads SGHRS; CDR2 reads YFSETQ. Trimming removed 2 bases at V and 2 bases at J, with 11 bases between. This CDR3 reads CASSFGGTTYEQYF. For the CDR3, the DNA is TGCGCCAGCAGCTTTGGGGGAACTACCTACGAGCAGTACTTC.

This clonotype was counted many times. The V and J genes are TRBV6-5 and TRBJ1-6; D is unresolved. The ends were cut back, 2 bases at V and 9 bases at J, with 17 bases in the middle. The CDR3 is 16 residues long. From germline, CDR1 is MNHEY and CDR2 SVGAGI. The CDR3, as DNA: TGTGCCAGCAGTTACCCGACCTCCCAAGGTCCTTCACCCCTCCACTTT. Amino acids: CASSYPTSQGPSPLHF.

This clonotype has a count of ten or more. CDR3 amino acids: CASSFAGNADQPQHF. In DNA, the CDR3 is TGTGCCAGCAGCTTCGCAGGGAATGCGGATCAGCCCCAGCATTTT. The rearrangement joins TRBV6-1 to TRBJ1-5, with D possibly being TRBD1 (5 bases). V lost 6 bases and J 5 bases, leaving 17 bases between the germline ends. Germline V CDR1 and CDR2: MNHNS, SASEGT. The CDR3 has 15 residues.

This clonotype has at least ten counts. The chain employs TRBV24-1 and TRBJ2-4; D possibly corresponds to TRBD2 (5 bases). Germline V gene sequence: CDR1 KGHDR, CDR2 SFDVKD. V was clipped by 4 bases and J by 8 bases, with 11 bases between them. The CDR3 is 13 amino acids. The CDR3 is CATSEPGLHIQYF. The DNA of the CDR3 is TGTGCCACCAGTGAACCCGGACTCCACATTCAGTACTTC.

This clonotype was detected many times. The CDR3 spells CASSPSYLAGEEQYF. The CDR3, as DNA: TGCGCCAGCAGCCCAAGTTACCTAGCGGGAGAAGAGCAGTACTTC. The chain employs TRBV4-3 and TRBJ2-7, with 10 bases matching TRBD2. V was pared by 4 bases and J by 7 bases, with 10 bases of the junction left unmatched. From germline, CDR1 is LGHNA and CDR2 YSLEER. This CDR3 comprises 15 residues.

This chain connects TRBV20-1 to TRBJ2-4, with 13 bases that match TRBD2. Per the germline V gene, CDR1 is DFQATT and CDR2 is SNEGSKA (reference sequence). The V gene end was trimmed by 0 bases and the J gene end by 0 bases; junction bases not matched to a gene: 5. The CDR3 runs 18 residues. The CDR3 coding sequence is TGCAGTGCTAGAGAACTAGCGGGAGGGGAAATAGCCAAAAACATTCAGTACTTC. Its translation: CSARELAGGEIAKNIQYF.

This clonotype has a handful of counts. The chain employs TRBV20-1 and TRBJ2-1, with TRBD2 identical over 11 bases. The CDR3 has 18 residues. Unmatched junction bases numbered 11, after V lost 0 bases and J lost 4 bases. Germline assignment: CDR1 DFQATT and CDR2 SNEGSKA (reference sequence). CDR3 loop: CSARDRLLIAGGYNEQFF. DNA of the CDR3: TGCAGTGCTAGAGATAGGCTACTGATAGCGGGAGGGTACAATGAGCAGTTCTTC.

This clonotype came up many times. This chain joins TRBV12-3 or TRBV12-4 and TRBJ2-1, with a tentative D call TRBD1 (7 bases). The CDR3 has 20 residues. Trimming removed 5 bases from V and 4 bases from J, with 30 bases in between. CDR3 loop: CASSGPTRQGGGANYNEQFF. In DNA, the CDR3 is TGTGCCAGCAGTGGCCCCACTCGACAGGGAGGTGGGGCTAATTACAATGAGCAGTTCTTC.

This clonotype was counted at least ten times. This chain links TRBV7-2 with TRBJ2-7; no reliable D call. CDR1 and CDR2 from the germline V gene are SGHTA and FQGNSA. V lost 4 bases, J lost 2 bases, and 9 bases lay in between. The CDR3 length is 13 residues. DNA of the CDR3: TGTGCCAGCAGCTCTCATGGGGCCTACGAGCAGTACTTC. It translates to CASSSHGAYEQYF.

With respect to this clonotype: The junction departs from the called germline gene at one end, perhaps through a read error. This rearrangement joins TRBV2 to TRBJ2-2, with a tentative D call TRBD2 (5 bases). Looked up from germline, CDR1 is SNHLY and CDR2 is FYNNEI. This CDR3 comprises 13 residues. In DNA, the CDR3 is TGTGCCAGCACCGGGTATAACACCGGGGATCTGTTTTTT. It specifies CASTGYNTGDLFF. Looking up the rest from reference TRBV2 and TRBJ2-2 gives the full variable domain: EPEVTQTPSHQVTQMGQEVILRCVPISNHLYFYWYRQILGQKVEFLVSFYNNEISEKSEIFDDQFSVERPDGSNFTLKIRSTKLEDSAMYFCASTGYNTGDLFFGEGSRLTVL.

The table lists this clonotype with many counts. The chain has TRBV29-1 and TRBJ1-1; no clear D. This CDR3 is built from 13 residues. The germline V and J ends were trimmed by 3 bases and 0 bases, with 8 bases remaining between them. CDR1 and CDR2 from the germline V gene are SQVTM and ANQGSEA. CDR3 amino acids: CSVDRRMNTEAFF. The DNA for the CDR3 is TGCAGCGTTGATCGCAGAATGAACACTGAAGCTTTCTTT.

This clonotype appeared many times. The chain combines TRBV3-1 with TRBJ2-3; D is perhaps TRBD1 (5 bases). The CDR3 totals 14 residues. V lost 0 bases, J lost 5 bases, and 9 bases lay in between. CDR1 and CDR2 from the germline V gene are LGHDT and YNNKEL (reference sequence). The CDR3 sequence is CASSQDRVVDTQYF. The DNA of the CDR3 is TGTGCCAGCAGCCAAGACAGGGTGGTAGATACGCAGTATTTT.

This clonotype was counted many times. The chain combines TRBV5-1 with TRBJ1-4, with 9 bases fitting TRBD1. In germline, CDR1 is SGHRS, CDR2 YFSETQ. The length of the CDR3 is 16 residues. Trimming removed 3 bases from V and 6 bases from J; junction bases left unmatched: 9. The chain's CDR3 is CASSWIGQGPYEKLFF. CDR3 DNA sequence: TGCGCCAGCAGCTGGATCGGACAGGGGCCGTATGAAAAACTGTTTTTT.

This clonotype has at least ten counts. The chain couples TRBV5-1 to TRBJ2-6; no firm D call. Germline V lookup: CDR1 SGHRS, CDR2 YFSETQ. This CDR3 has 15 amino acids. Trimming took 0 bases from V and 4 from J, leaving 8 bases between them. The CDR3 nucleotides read TGCGCCAGCAGCTTGGATAGACCCGGGGCCAACGTCCTGACTTTC. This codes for CASSLDRPGANVLTF.